The 14 T cell receptor beta chains below come from one sample, sequenced in a study of blood T cell repertoires in COVID-19. Assay used: immunoSEQ multiplex PCR; TCRdb lists only in-frame clones, some missing. Of under 250,000 clones in the sample, 85% to 90% were seen once. The sequenced sample consisted of PBMCs or T cells enriched from blood (not recorded which). Source of these receptors: a young woman with acute COVID-19.

J is TRBJ2-3 and V is TRBV15; tentative D call: TRBD1 (5 bases). From germline, CDR1 is LNHNV and CDR2 YYDKDF (reference sequence). Trimming removed 1 base from V and 6 bases from J, with 11 bases in between. The CDR3 has 14 residues. The DNA of the CDR3 is TGTGCCACCAGCAGAGCAACAGGTTGGGATACGCAGTATTTT. Residues: CATSRATGWDTQYF.

Points on this clone: Other DNA variants within this sample encode the same CDR3. The chain recombines TRBV4-3 with TRBJ2-2; 8 positions match TRBD1. This CDR3 region has 16 residues. CDR1 is LGHNA and CDR2 is YSLEER in the germline V gene. V was clipped by 1 base and J by 4 bases; unmatched bases: 5. The chain's CDR3 is CASSQGRTGITGELFF. The DNA of the CDR3 is TGCGCCAGCAGCCAAGGCCGGACAGGGATCACCGGGGAGCTGTTTTTT.

This chain uses TRBV6-5 with TRBJ1-5; 7 bases map to TRBD1. CDR1 MNHEY and CDR2 SVGAGI come from the germline V gene. The CDR3 length is 13 residues. Germline trimming cut 8 bases from V and 1 base from J; bases unmatched to any gene: 2. CDR3 loop: CASSGGSNQPQHF. The DNA for the CDR3 is TGTGCCAGCTCAGGGGGGAGCAATCAGCCCCAGCATTTT.

V is TRBV28 and J is TRBJ1-6, with 10 nucleotides matching TRBD1. The ends lost 6 bases at V and 8 bases at J; junction bases unmatched: 10. Per the germline V gene, CDR1 is MDHEN and CDR2 is SYDVKM. This CDR3 spans 16 amino acids. Here the CDR3 reads CASRYDTGTGDSPLHF. The CDR3 DNA sequence: TGTGCCAGCAGATATGACACCGGGACAGGGGATTCACCCCTCCACTTT.

The chain has TRBV21-1 and TRBJ1-3. TRBV21-1 has pseudogene status. The CDR3 runs 13 residues. DNA for the CDR3: TGTGCCAGCATCCGTAACCGGGAGGGGGCCATATATTTT. It is translated as CASIRNREGAIYF.

The rearrangement joins TRBV18 to TRBJ1-1; weak D call: TRBD1 (6 bases). From germline, CDR1 is KGHSH and CDR2 LQKENI. V shed 6 bases and J shed 5 bases, with 16 bases lying between them. The CDR3 is 14 residues long. CDR3 in DNA: TGTGCCAGCTCCCCTTGGGGGCCCGAAACTGAAGCTTTCTTT. This gives the protein CASSPWGPETEAFF.

The genes are TRBV27 and TRBJ2-3; 7 bases line up with TRBD2. J was trimmed by 1 base and V by 7 bases; bases with no gene match: 5. In germline, CDR1 is MNHEY, CDR2 SMNVEV (reference sequence). The CDR3 length is 14 residues. CDR3 bases: TGTGCCAGCACGTGGACTAGGGGCACAGATACGCAGTATTTT. Translated, it gives CASTWTRGTDTQYF.

The count of this clone is one. The chain recombines TRBV12-3 or TRBV12-4 with TRBJ2-1; D ambiguous. The CDR3 spans 12 residues. Trimming took off 0 bases at V and 9 bases at J, with 6 bases between the two ends. The CDR3: CASSLAQIEQFF. Written as DNA, the CDR3 is TGTGCCAGCAGTTTAGCGCAGATTGAGCAGTTCTTC.

This chain uses TRBV7-2 with TRBJ1-1; D remains ambiguous. Trimming stripped 0 bases from V and 5 bases from J, with 10 bases between. This CDR3 contains 14 residues. The germline V gene has CDR1 SGHTA and CDR2 FQGNSA. The chain's CDR3 is CASSLAEGLTEAFF. The CDR3 nucleotides are TGTGCCAGCAGCTTAGCGGAGGGATTAACTGAAGCTTTCTTT.

This clone occurred a few times. The chain couples TRBV2 to TRBJ2-1, with D maybe TRBD2 (7 bases). Germline lookup yields CDR1 SNHLY and CDR2 FYNNEI. Deletions cut 8 bases from V and 5 bases from J, with 19 bases between. The CDR3 runs 15 residues. The CDR3 reads CASGRVGGKNNEQFF. As DNA, the CDR3 is TGTGCCAGCGGGAGGGTAGGGGGAAAAAACAATGAGCAGTTCTTC.

The chain has TRBV19 and TRBJ1-1; no clear D. The CDR3 loop spans 14 amino acids. The germline CDR1 and CDR2 sequences are LNHDA and SQIVND (reference sequence). Trimming removed 1 base at V and 7 bases at J, with 13 bases between. The CDR3 sequence is CASSIVAGSSEAFF. In nucleotides, the CDR3 is TGTGCCAGTAGTATAGTCGCGGGTTCGAGTGAAGCTTTCTTT.

This chain connects TRBV19 to TRBJ2-7; 8 bases align to TRBD1. CDR3 length equals 15 residues. CDR1 and CDR2 (germline): LNHDA, SQIVND (reference sequence). V gave up 1 base and J gave up 3 bases; unmatched junction bases: 5. The DNA of the CDR3 is TGTGCCAGTAGTATAGGACAGGGGCCCTTCTACGAGCAGTACTTC. It specifies CASSIGQGPFYEQYF. Based on the CDR3 plus reference TRBV19 and TRBJ2-7, the full variable domain is DGGITQSPKYLFRKEGQNVTLSCEQNLNHDAMYWYRQDPGQGLRLIYYSQIVNDFQKGDIAEGYSVSREKKESFPLTVTSAQKNPTAFYLCASSIGQGPFYEQYFGPGTRLTVT.

This chain joins TRBV5-6 and TRBJ1-3, with 7 bases lining up with TRBD1. V lost 0 bases to trimming and J lost 5 bases; unmatched junction nucleotides: 5. The CDR3 is 15 residues long. CDR1 and CDR2 from the germline V gene are SGHDT and YYEEEE. In DNA form, the CDR3 reads TGTGCCAGCAGCTTGGGGACAGGAGAACGAAACACCATATATTTT. Translated, it gives CASSLGTGERNTIYF.

The CDR3 protein is CASQPGQGLYEQYF. The CDR3 nucleotides are TGTGCCAGCCAGCCGGGACAGGGGCTGTACGAGCAGTACTTC. The J gene is TRBJ2-7, the V gene TRBV2; 10 nucleotides match TRBD1. J gave up 4 bases and V 8 bases, and 8 bases lay outside the gene matches. This CDR3 contains 14 residues. CDR1 and CDR2 (germline): SNHLY, FYNNEI.